These 32 T cell receptor beta chains share one sample of origin, sequenced in a study of T cells after yellow fever vaccination. In TCRdb, the 5' RACE reads were re-called with MiXCR into one record per CDR3 protein. The repertoire holds around 140,000 distinct CDR3 sequences, with approximately 6.6% as singletons. Specimen: CD4+ T cells sorted from PBMCs, collected 10 days after the yellow fever booster vaccination. These receptors originate from a man aged 25 to 40 who received the YFV17D yellow fever vaccine.

Many counts were recorded for this clonotype. The chain uses TRBV5-1 and TRBJ2-1, with D hard to call. The V gene's germline CDR1 is SGHRS and CDR2 YFSETQ. Trimming left V 4 bases short and J 4 bases short, with 15 bases between. The CDR3 is 15 amino acids. CDR3 DNA sequence: TGCGCCAGCAGCCCCGACCACCCAGGTTACAATGAGCAGTTCTTC. Encoded protein: CASSPDHPGYNEQFF.

This clonotype was seen ten or more times. V usage is TRBV20-1 and J usage is TRBJ2-3; a weak D match, TRBD1 (5 bases). This CDR3 has 14 amino acids. The V gene's germline CDR1 is DFQATT and CDR2 SNEGSKA (reference sequence). The ends were cut back, 1 base at V and 1 base at J, with 9 bases in the middle. In nucleotides, the CDR3 is TGCAGTGCTAGAGTGACACAGGGCACAGATACGCAGTATTTT. It translates to CSARVTQGTDTQYF.

This clonotype was seen many times. The V call is TRBV19, the J call TRBJ1-2, with a weak D call TRBD1 (5 bases). CDR3 size: 13 residues. With 4 bases removed from V and 1 base from J, the gap between germline ends came to 7 bases. Germline values: CDR1 LNHDA, CDR2 SQIVND (reference sequence). The CDR3 region has the DNA TGTGCCAGTAGTACAGGGATTAACTATGGCTACACCTTC. Protein sequence: CASSTGINYGYTF.

This clonotype has a count of ten or more. CDR3 bases: TGTGCCAGCAGTTTATTCGAGAAATCTCATGAGCAGTTCTTC. Translation: CASSLFEKSHEQFF. This chain uses TRBV12-3 or TRBV12-4 with TRBJ2-1; D call uncertain. The CDR3 is 14 amino acids. The V and J ends lost 2 bases and 8 bases respectively, with 13 bases between them.

This clonotype was detected ten times or more. This chain joins TRBV10-3 and TRBJ2-7; maybe TRBD2 (6 bases). The CDR3 has 14 amino acids. Germline CDR1 reads ENHRY; CDR2 reads SYGVKD. V dropped 5 bases and J dropped 3 bases, with 14 bases sitting between them. The CDR3 loop reads CAISPGLTVYEQYF. CDR3 coding DNA: TGTGCCATCAGTCCGGGACTTACGGTCTACGAGCAGTACTTC.

At least ten counts were recorded for this clonotype. The chain joins TRBV6-5 to TRBJ1-5; the D gene is possibly TRBD1 (5 bases). Germline assignment: CDR1 MNHEY and CDR2 SVGAGI. The CDR3 consists of 13 residues. The V and J ends lost 6 bases and 6 bases respectively, with 12 bases between them. CDR3 in DNA: TGTGCCAGCAGCTCCGGGGGAGCTCAGCCCCAGCATTTT. Translation gives CASSSGGAQPQHF.

This clonotype was seen ten or more times. The V and J genes are TRBV24-1 and TRBJ2-1; the match to TRBD2 covers 7 bases. Per the germline V gene, CDR1 is KGHDR and CDR2 is SFDVKD. The V gene end was trimmed by 5 bases and the J gene end by 4 bases; junction bases not matched to a gene: 4. The CDR3 extends over 14 amino acids. The CDR3 coding sequence is TGTGCCACCAGTGTGGCGGGAGCTTACAATGAGCAGTTCTTC. It is translated as CATSVAGAYNEQFF.

Ten or more counts support this clonotype. This rearrangement joins TRBV6-1 to TRBJ2-2; maybe TRBD2 (5 bases). CDR1 and CDR2 from the germline V gene are MNHNS and SASEGT. Trimming cost V 6 bases and J 1 base, with 15 bases left between them. The CDR3 has 16 residues. The CDR3 is CASSFPPGRNTGELFF. As DNA, the CDR3 is TGTGCCAGCAGCTTCCCTCCGGGAAGGAACACCGGGGAGCTGTTTTTT.

In this sample, this clonotype turned up many times. The rearrangement uses TRBV19 and TRBJ2-2; 8 positions match TRBD2. Losses at the gene ends were 9 bases for V and 2 bases for J; bases not matched to a gene: 2. Germline assignment: CDR1 LNHDA and CDR2 SQIVND (reference sequence). The CDR3 has 13 residues. Written as DNA, the CDR3 is TGTGCCAGCGGGAGGGTCAACACCGGGGAGCTGTTTTTT. Translated, it gives CASGRVNTGELFF. Looking up the rest from reference TRBV19 and TRBJ2-2 gives the full variable domain: DGGITQSPKYLFRKEGQNVTLSCEQNLNHDAMYWYRQDPGQGLRLIYYSQIVNDFQKGDIAEGYSVSREKKESFPLTVTSAQKNPTAFYLCASGRVNTGELFFGEGSRLTVL.

This clonotype was picked up many times. V gene TRBV20-1 combines with J gene TRBJ2-3; tentative D call: TRBD1 (5 bases). Germline values: CDR1 DFQATT, CDR2 SNEGSKA (reference sequence). The CDR3 is 15 amino acids. V was shortened by 6 bases and J by 4 bases, with 20 bases between the two germline ends. CDR3 sequence (DNA): TGCAGTGCGCCCCCCTTTTTGACAGACGCAGATACGCAGTATTTT. The encoded protein is CSAPPFLTDADTQYF.

This sequence joins TRBV20-1 and TRBJ2-2; D is undetermined. The CDR3 is 13 residues long. Germline V gene data show CDR1 as DFQATT and CDR2 as SNEGSKA (reference sequence). V lost 4 bases and J 0 bases, leaving 6 bases between the germline ends. Written as DNA, the CDR3 is TGCAGTGCTAACCGGCCGAACACCGGGGAGCTGTTTTTT. This codes for CSANRPNTGELFF.

This clonotype was observed many times. V usage is TRBV7-2 and J usage is TRBJ2-5; D is ambiguous. The CDR3 sequence is 13 residues long. V shed 8 bases and J shed 3 bases, with 13 bases lying between them. Germline V gene lookup returns CDR1 SGHTA and CDR2 FQGNSA. CDR3 residues: CASGRSSKETQYF. In nucleotides, the CDR3 is TGTGCCAGCGGTCGCTCCTCCAAAGAGACCCAGTACTTC.

This clonotype has at least ten counts. V usage is TRBV5-1 and J usage is TRBJ2-3, with D perhaps given as TRBD1 or TRBD2 (6 bases each). Germline V CDR1 and CDR2: SGHRS, YFSETQ. The length of the CDR3 is 15 residues. V lost 4 bases and J 2 bases, leaving 14 bases between the germline ends. The chain's CDR3 is CASSPRGQNTDTQYF. DNA for the CDR3: TGCGCCAGCAGCCCCCGGGGGCAGAACACAGATACGCAGTATTTT.

This clonotype was seen a few times. V and J are TRBV18 and TRBJ2-2, with D perhaps being TRBD1 or TRBD2 (6 bases each). The CDR3 is 16 amino acids. Germline CDR1 reads KGHSH; CDR2 reads LQKENI. Trimming shortened V by 0 bases and J by 5 bases, and 13 bases separated the two germline ends. The CDR3 nucleotides read TGTGCCAGCTCACCACCTACAGGGCGGGGAACCGGGGAGCTGTTTTTT. Amino acids: CASSPPTGRGTGELFF.

The rearrangement links TRBV7-9 to TRBJ2-3; TRBD2 agrees at 9 bases. Germline trimming cut 3 bases from V and 4 bases from J; bases unmatched to any gene: 5. This CDR3 has 15 residues. Germline V CDR1 and CDR2: SEHNR, FQNEAQ (reference sequence). The CDR3, as DNA: TGTGCCAGCAGCTTGGTTAGCGGGAGCTCAGATACGCAGTATTTT. Translated: CASSLVSGSSDTQYF.

V and J are TRBV24-1 and TRBJ2-5, with a possible D match to TRBD2 (5 bases). CDR1 and CDR2 from the germline V gene are KGHDR and SFDVKD. The ends were cut back, 4 bases at V and 0 bases at J, with 8 bases in the middle. This CDR3 contains 14 residues. CDR3 nucleotides: TGTGCCACCAGTGACGGAGGAAACCAAGAGACCCAGTACTTC. Translation: CATSDGGNQETQYF.

The gene calls are TRBV7-3 and TRBJ2-5; weak D call: TRBD1 (5 bases). V lost 5 bases to trimming and J lost 4 bases, with 11 bases between them. This CDR3 has 13 residues. Per germline, CDR1 SGHTA and CDR2 FQGTGA. Here the CDR3 DNA reads TGTGCCAGCAGCCCCGGACACCGAGAGACCCAGTACTTC. Its translation: CASSPGHRETQYF.

This clonotype was counted ten times or more. The chain combines TRBV7-2 with TRBJ2-7; the match to TRBD2 covers 11 bases. Germline CDR1 reads SGHTA; CDR2 reads FQGNSA. This CDR3 is 17 amino acids long. V shed 2 bases and J 0 bases; nucleotides not matched to a gene: 6. This chain's CDR3 is CASSLRTSGRSSYEQYF. CDR3 bases: TGTGCCAGCAGCTTACGGACTAGCGGGCGGAGCTCCTACGAGCAGTACTTC.

This clonotype was counted many times. This chain uses TRBV7-2 with TRBJ1-1; D not certain. V was clipped by 4 bases and J by 5 bases, with 14 bases between them. CDR3 length equals 14 residues. CDR1 and CDR2 from the germline V gene are SGHTA and FQGNSA. Here the CDR3 reads CASSSGASRTEAFF. For the CDR3, the DNA is TGTGCCAGCAGCTCCGGAGCCAGTCGGACTGAAGCTTTCTTT.

This clonotype was seen ten or more times. The rearrangement links TRBV5-1 to TRBJ2-1, with D uncertain. Trimming left V 4 bases short and J 0 bases short, with 8 bases between. The CDR3 runs 14 residues. Germline CDR1 SGHRS, CDR2 YFSETQ. CDR3 in amino acids: CASSPWDSYNEQFF. The CDR3 DNA reads as TGCGCCAGCAGCCCCTGGGACTCCTACAATGAGCAGTTCTTC.

Only a few counts were recorded for this clonotype. This rearrangement joins TRBV4-3 to TRBJ1-2, with D maybe TRBD1 (6 bases). There are 15 residues in the CDR3. V lost 5 bases to trimming and J lost 6 bases, with 19 bases between them. Germline-derived CDR1 and CDR2 are LGHNA and YSLEER. DNA of the CDR3: TGCGCCAGCAGCGACCTATCCAGGGGCGACGATGGCTACACCTTC. Protein product: CASSDLSRGDDGYTF.

This clonotype was detected ten times or more. The rearrangement links TRBV10-2 to TRBJ2-1; TRBD2 matches at 14 bases. This CDR3 contains 16 residues. Germline trimming cut 6 bases from V and 8 bases from J; bases unmatched to any gene: 9. From germline, CDR1 is WSHSY and CDR2 SAAADI. The CDR3 region has the DNA TGCGCCAGCAGCGCCGGGACTAGCGGGAGAGGCGATGAGCAGTTCTTC. It is translated as CASSAGTSGRGDEQFF.

Ten or more counts support this clonotype. J is TRBJ2-2 and V is TRBV19; D remains unclear. The CDR3 consists of 15 residues. Germline CDR1 LNHDA, CDR2 SQIVND (reference sequence). The V end was cut by 5 bases, the J end by 0 bases, with 10 bases between. CDR3 protein: CASSPAYANTGELFF. CDR3 sequence (DNA): TGTGCCAGTAGTCCAGCTTATGCGAACACCGGGGAGCTGTTTTTT.

Ten or more counts support this clonotype. This chain links TRBV5-6 with TRBJ2-1; 11 positions agree with TRBD2. V was pared by 4 bases and J by 6 bases, with 9 bases of the junction left unmatched. Germline assignment: CDR1 SGHDT and CDR2 YYEEEE. The CDR3 is made up of 16 amino acids. The CDR3 DNA is TGTGCCAGCAGCCCCACCGGGACTAGCGGAGTCAATGAGCAGTTCTTC. Its protein product is CASSPTGTSGVNEQFF.

This clonotype was observed at least ten times. The chain is built from TRBV7-2 and TRBJ2-1; D is unclear. The germline CDR1 and CDR2 sequences are SGHTA and FQGNSA. Trimming stripped 1 base from V and 4 bases from J, with 8 bases between. The CDR3 is 14 residues long. CDR3 DNA: TGTGCCAGCAGCTTAGTTATTCTATACAATGAGCAGTTCTTC. Its protein is CASSLVILYNEQFF.

This clonotype is deemed medium-sized. The chain combines TRBV5-1 with TRBJ2-7; no reliable D call. This CDR3 has 14 residues. Trimming stripped 0 bases from V and 4 bases from J, with 11 bases between. The germline V gene encodes CDR1 SGHRS and CDR2 YFSETQ. The CDR3 here is CASSLEGSEYEQYF. The DNA of the CDR3 is TGCGCCAGCAGCTTGGAGGGATCGGAATACGAGCAGTACTTC.

At least ten counts were recorded for this clonotype. The chain joins TRBV10-2 to TRBJ2-7; D is unresolved. CDR1 WSHSY and CDR2 SAAADI come from the germline V gene. Trimming cost V 0 bases and J 2 bases, with 17 bases left between them. The CDR3 is 17 amino acids. The CDR3 DNA reads as TGCGCCAGCAGTGAGTCCAGTTTCGGTATTAAAGCCTACGAGCAGTACTTC. It yields the protein CASSESSFGIKAYEQYF.

Many counts were recorded for this clonotype. V gene TRBV5-1 combines with J gene TRBJ2-7, with D perhaps TRBD2 (6 bases). The V end was cut by 4 bases, the J end by 5 bases, with 19 bases between. The CDR3 has 15 amino acids. Germline V gives CDR1 SGHRS, CDR2 YFSETQ. As DNA, the CDR3 is TGCGCCAGCAGCAGGGGACTTCCCTCACCAGACGAGCAGTACTTC. Protein sequence: CASSRGLPSPDEQYF.

This clonotype was seen ten or more times. The chain couples TRBV5-8 to TRBJ2-7; D uncertain. Germline CDR1 and CDR2: SGHTS and YDEGEE. This CDR3 is 13 amino acids long. Trimming pared 2 bases from V and 5 bases from J, leaving 11 bases between. The CDR3 region is CASSFRRMDEQYF. CDR3 nucleotides: TGTGCCAGCAGCTTTCGCAGGATGGACGAGCAGTACTTC.

V usage is TRBV28 and J usage is TRBJ1-2; 7 nucleotides line up with TRBD1. This CDR3 is built from 14 residues. Per germline, CDR1 MDHEN and CDR2 SYDVKM. Losses at the gene ends were 7 bases for V and 3 bases for J; bases not matched to a gene: 8. The CDR3 is CASTKGDRYYGYTF. The CDR3 nucleotides are TGTGCCAGCACCAAAGGGGACAGATACTATGGCTACACCTTC.

In this sample, this clonotype turned up many times. The chain couples TRBV11-2 to TRBJ2-7; TRBD2 matches 7 bases. Germline loops: CDR1 SGHAT, CDR2 FQNNGV. The ends lost 6 bases at V and 2 bases at J; junction bases unmatched: 4. The CDR3 is made up of 13 amino acids. CDR3 protein: CASRFGRTYEQYF. CDR3 DNA: TGTGCCAGCAGGTTCGGGAGGACCTACGAGCAGTACTTC.

This clonotype has a count of ten or more. CDR3 sequence (DNA): TGTGCCAGCAGTTTATTAGCAGTCGGGGCCAATGAGCAGTTCTTC. This encodes CASSLLAVGANEQFF. This chain links TRBV12-3 or TRBV12-4 with TRBJ2-1, with D perhaps matching TRBD1 or TRBD2 (5 bases each). V gave up 2 bases and J gave up 6 bases, with 14 bases separating them. This CDR3 is built from 15 residues.